This T cell receptor beta chain was identified in a study of T-cell reconstitution after alpha-beta-depleted transplantation in children. Note on this clonotype: Its target is not known.

Germline assignment: CDR1 MNHEY and CDR2 SMNVEV (reference sequence). The CDR3 totals 19 residues. V gave up 5 bases and J gave up 2 bases; unmatched junction bases: 15. Unique molecular identifiers were used in preparing the TCRbeta library. TCRdb recomputed calls from the PCR reads with MiXCR, one row per CDR3 protein. The repertoire holds hundreds of thousands of distinct CDR3 sequences, with 15% to 20% as singletons. Points from the study as a whole: Some patients' high day-60 TCRbeta diversity was attributed to recipient cells surviving conditioning.

This chain links TRBV27 with TRBJ2-3, with 11 bases aligning to TRBD2. The receptor's source is a boy under two years old who had a stem cell transplant for Wiskott-Aldrich syndrome, so the T cells may come from the graft donor. The source material was PBMCs, mostly from graft donor cells, sampled 360 days after TCRalphabeta/CD19-depleted stem cell transplant. CDR3 sequence: CASSPRGTSGGRSTDTQYF. CDR3 in DNA: TGTGCCAGCAGTCCAAGGGGTACTAGCGGGGGCCGCTCCACAGATACGCAGTATTTT.